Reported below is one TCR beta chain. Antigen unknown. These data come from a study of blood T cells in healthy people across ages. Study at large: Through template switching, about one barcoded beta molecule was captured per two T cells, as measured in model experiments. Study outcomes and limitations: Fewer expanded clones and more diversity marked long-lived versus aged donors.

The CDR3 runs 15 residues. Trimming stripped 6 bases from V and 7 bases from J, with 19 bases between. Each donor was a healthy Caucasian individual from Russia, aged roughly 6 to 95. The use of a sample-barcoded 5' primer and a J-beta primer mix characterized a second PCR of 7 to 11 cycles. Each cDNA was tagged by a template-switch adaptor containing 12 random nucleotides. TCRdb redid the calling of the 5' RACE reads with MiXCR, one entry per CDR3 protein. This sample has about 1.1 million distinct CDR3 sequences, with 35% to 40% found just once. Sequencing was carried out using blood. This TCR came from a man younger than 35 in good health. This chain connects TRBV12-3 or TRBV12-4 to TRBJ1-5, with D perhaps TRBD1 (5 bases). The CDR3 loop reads CASSRGTGSEQPQHF. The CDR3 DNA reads TGTGCCAGCAGCCGCGGGACGGGGTCCGAGCAGCCCCAGCATTTT.